The following is a TCR beta chain sequence with its context. Autoimmune disease history or systemic immunosuppression barred patients. The data were obtained in a study of OX40 agonist ivuxolimab in advanced cancers. In the study overall: Patients were given ivuxolimab, an antibody that agonizes OX40 (CD134).

The method was immunoSEQ multiplex PCR; TCRdb's version includes in-frame clones alone and lacks a portion of them. The profile shows around 60,000 clones, 91% of them singletons. The V gene's germline CDR1 is SGHTA and CDR2 FQGNSA. The CDR3 totals 15 residues. V trimming: 5 bases; J trimming: 6 bases; junction bases outside the gene matches: 8. The rearrangement links TRBV7-2 to TRBJ2-7; 12 bases map to TRBD2. The sequences come from CD4+ or CD8+ T cells sorted from blood, collected in a trial of the OX40 agonist ivuxolimab. The TCR sequence derives from an adult with an advanced solid tumor such as melanoma, head and neck, liver or kidney cancer. CDR3 nucleotides: TGTGCCAGCAGCGTAACTAGCGGGGGGCACGGCGAGCAGTACTTC. This sequence encodes CASSVTSGGHGEQYF.